These 23 T cell receptor beta chains came from one sample sequenced in a study of T cell responses to AZD1222 COVID-19 vaccine. Here immunoSEQ multiplex PCR was the method, and the copy in TCRdb shows in-frame clones only, minus some. The sample records approximately 80,000 clones, about nine tenths being singletons. Sequences were derived from peripheral blood, sampled 28 days after the second AZD1222 dose. Receptors originate from an adult who received the AZD1222 COVID-19 vaccine.

The rearrangement uses TRBV6-2 or TRBV6-3 and TRBJ2-7, with D perhaps matching TRBD1 or TRBD2 (5 bases each). Per the germline V gene, CDR1 is MNHEY and CDR2 is SVGEGT. This CDR3 region has 20 residues. The ends were cut back, 3 bases at V and 0 bases at J, with 27 bases in the middle. CDR3 nucleotide sequence: TGTGCCAGCAGTTATTCCGGGACGGGGCCCAGCCTGTTTTTCTCCTACGAGCAGTACTTC. Residues: CASSYSGTGPSLFFSYEQYF.

The chain carries TRBV19 and TRBJ1-5; D is undetermined. The CDR3 is made up of 17 amino acids. V was pared by 10 bases and J by 1 base, with 23 bases between. CDR1 is LNHDA, CDR2 SQIVND, per germline (reference sequence). The CDR3 reads CATRGGQAVGSNQPQHF. The CDR3 DNA reads TGTGCCACAAGAGGTGGGCAGGCAGTGGGAAGCAATCAGCCCCAGCATTTT.

The V gene is TRBV5-6, the J gene TRBJ2-7; 9 bases are a match to TRBD1. The CDR3 runs 15 residues. Germline values: CDR1 SGHDT, CDR2 YYEEEE. Trimming removed 2 bases from V and 6 bases from J; junction bases left unmatched: 9. The CDR3 reads CASSFPGQGVGEQYF. Here the CDR3 DNA reads TGTGCCAGCAGCTTTCCGGGACAGGGAGTCGGCGAGCAGTACTTC.

The CDR3 DNA reads TGTGCCAGCTCACCATCGGGACAGGGTAATGAGCAGTTCTTC. It yields the protein CASSPSGQGNEQFF. The chain employs TRBV18 and TRBJ2-1; 9 bases are shared with TRBD1. V was clipped by 2 bases and J by 7 bases; unmatched bases: 3. Germline V gene data show CDR1 as KGHSH and CDR2 as LQKENI. This CDR3 contains 14 residues. The full variable domain, rest sourced from reference TRBV18 and TRBJ2-1, is NAGVMQNPRHLVRRRGQEARLRCSPMKGHSHVYWYRQLPEEGLKFMVYLQKENIIDESGMPKERFSAEFPKEGPSILRIQQVVRGDSAAYFCASSPSGQGNEQFFGPGTRLTVL.

The rearrangement links TRBV7-6 to TRBJ2-2, with D perhaps assigned TRBD1 or TRBD2 (6 bases each). The ends were cut back, 5 bases at V and 1 base at J, with 17 bases in the middle. There are 17 residues in the CDR3. Germline V gives CDR1 SGHVS, CDR2 FNYEAQ. The CDR3 nucleotides are TGTGCCAGCAGCCTAAGGGCCGGGGGCTTGAACACCGGGGAGCTGTTTTTT. Translation: CASSLRAGGLNTGELFF.

The chain couples TRBV11-3 to TRBJ1-1, with D uncertain. This CDR3 region has 8 residues. V gave up 10 bases and J gave up 13 bases, with 10 bases separating them. Germline CDR1 is SGHNT and CDR2 is YENEEA. Here the CDR3 reads CAKHWIFF. DNA for the CDR3: TGTGCCAAGCACTGGATTTTCTTT.

The chain combines TRBV30 with TRBJ1-1; tentatively, D is TRBD1 (5 bases). The germline V gene encodes CDR1 GTSNPN and CDR2 SVGIG (reference sequence). V lost 2 bases to trimming and J lost 0 bases, with 13 bases between them. The CDR3 spans 15 residues. CDR3: CAWSPWDSMNTEAFF. The CDR3 nucleotides are TGTGCCTGGAGTCCGTGGGACTCCATGAACACTGAAGCTTTCTTT.

The J gene is TRBJ2-7, the V gene TRBV6-5, with 7 positions matching TRBD1. CDR3 length: 14 residues. CDR1 and CDR2 from the germline V gene are MNHEY and SVGAGI. With V trimmed by 6 bases and J by 0 bases, 5 bases remained unmatched. The CDR3 DNA is TGTGCCAGCAGAGACAGGGTCGGCTCCTACGAGCAGTACTTC. Protein: CASRDRVGSYEQYF.

This rearrangement joins TRBV4-1 to TRBJ1-1, with TRBD1 identical over 8 bases. Looked up from germline, CDR1 is MGHRA and CDR2 is YSYEKL. Losses at the gene ends were 0 bases for V and 2 bases for J; bases not matched to a gene: 5. The CDR3 totals 16 residues. As DNA, the CDR3 is TGCGCCAGCAGCCAAGACGGACAGGGCCCTAACACTGAAGCTTTCTTT. This encodes CASSQDGQGPNTEAFF.

This clone has a handful of counts. The chain links TRBV24-1 to TRBJ2-1; the D is unclear. V was clipped by 5 bases and J by 10 bases, with 11 bases between them. CDR1 is KGHDR, CDR2 SFDVKD, per germline. This CDR3 has 12 residues. This CDR3 is CATSAMFEEQFF. As DNA, the CDR3 is TGTGCCACCAGTGCTATGTTTGAGGAGCAGTTCTTC.

This clone has just one count. The V and J genes are TRBV30 and TRBJ1-5; D unresolved. This CDR3 comprises 14 residues. Trimming took off 2 bases at V and 4 bases at J, with 12 bases between the two ends. The germline V gene encodes CDR1 GTSNPN and CDR2 SVGIG (reference sequence). The CDR3 DNA reads TGTGCCTGGAGTATAGGGCTTACGAATCAGCCCCAGCATTTT. Its protein is CAWSIGLTNQPQHF.

The count of this clone is one. The genes are TRBV27 and TRBJ1-1; D is perhaps TRBD1 (5 bases). Trimming shortened V by 2 bases and J by 1 base, and 11 bases separated the two germline ends. The CDR3 has 15 residues. The germline CDR1 and CDR2 sequences are MNHEY and SMNVEV (reference sequence). CDR3 DNA sequence: TGTGCCAGCAGTTTACTCCGACAGACGAACACTGAAGCTTTCTTT. Translation gives CASSLLRQTNTEAFF.

This chain connects TRBV6-5 to TRBJ2-4; possibly TRBD1 for D (6 bases). V lost 5 bases and J 8 bases, leaving 16 bases between the germline ends. This CDR3 is built from 14 residues. Germline V lookup: CDR1 MNHEY, CDR2 SVGAGI. The DNA for the CDR3 is TGTGCCAGCAGTCCGGGCAGGGGATCCGACATTCAGTACTTC. Encoded protein: CASSPGRGSDIQYF.

V gene TRBV9 combines with J gene TRBJ1-1; maybe TRBD1 (5 bases). Germline CDR1 is SGDLS and CDR2 is YYNGEE. The CDR3 totals 13 residues. Trimming removed 3 bases from V and 4 bases from J, with 10 bases in between. CDR3 nucleotide sequence: TGTGCCAGCAGCGAAGGGGCGAGCACTGAAGCTTTCTTT. Protein product: CASSEGASTEAFF.

CDR3 nucleotide sequence: TGTGCCAGCAGCCGCGCGGGACTAGCTTTCGAGCAGTACTTC. Translated, it gives CASSRAGLAFEQYF. The V call is TRBV7-2, the J call TRBJ2-7; 9 positions agree with TRBD2. Germline-derived CDR1 and CDR2 are SGHTA and FQGNSA. This CDR3 has 14 residues. V lost 5 bases and J lost 6; bases outside the gene matches: 8.

The CDR3 nucleotides are TGTGCCACCAGTGGGTCAGGACCACTCTATGGCTACACCTTC. This codes for CATSGSGPLYGYTF. V gene TRBV24-1 combines with J gene TRBJ1-2; D ambiguous. Trimming stripped 5 bases from V and 4 bases from J, with 13 bases between. The CDR3 totals 14 residues. CDR1 KGHDR and CDR2 SFDVKD come from the germline V gene.

The chain couples TRBV6-5 to TRBJ1-2; the D is unclear. The CDR3 spans 13 residues. V was clipped by 6 bases and J by 6 bases, with 14 bases between them. CDR1 and CDR2 from the germline V gene are MNHEY and SVGAGI. This CDR3 reads CASRAEPTNGYTF. CDR3 coding DNA: TGTGCCAGCAGAGCGGAACCAACTAATGGCTACACCTTC.

The gene calls are TRBV5-8 and TRBJ1-5; no clear D gene. The germline V and J ends were trimmed by 0 bases and 11 bases, with 9 bases remaining between them. Germline V gene sequence: CDR1 SGHTS, CDR2 YDEGEE. The CDR3 loop spans 12 amino acids. Here the CDR3 DNA reads TGTGCCAGCAGCTTGGAGGACGGAACCCAGCATTTT. Translation: CASSLEDGTQHF. Together with reference TRBV5-8 and TRBJ1-5, the CDR3 gives the full variable domain: EAGVTQSPTHLIKTRGQQATLRCSPISGHTSVYWYQQALGLGLQFLLWYDEGEERNRGNFPPRFSGRQFPNYSSELNVNALELEDSALYLCASSLEDGTQHFGDGTRLSIL.

This clone has a single count. The genes are TRBV13 and TRBJ1-3; possible D gene TRBD1, 5 bases. V dropped 3 bases and J dropped 0 bases, with 15 bases sitting between them. Per the germline V gene, CDR1 is PRHDT and CDR2 is FYEKMQ (reference sequence). The CDR3 runs 17 residues. CDR3 coding DNA: TGTGCCAGCAGCTTTGGGGGAGGGGCCAGCTCTGGAAACACCATATATTTT. Translating gives CASSFGGGASSGNTIYF. Based on the CDR3 plus reference TRBV13 and TRBJ1-3, the full variable domain is AAGVIQSPRHLIKEKRETATLKCYPIPRHDTVYWYQQGPGQDPQFLISFYEKMQSDKGSIPDRFSAQQFSDYHSELNMSSLELGDSALYFCASSFGGGASSGNTIYFGEGSWLTVV.

This chain connects TRBV6-1 to TRBJ1-2, with D possibly being TRBD1 (6 bases). The V and J ends lost 0 bases and 3 bases respectively, with 23 bases between them. In germline, CDR1 is MNHNS, CDR2 SASEGT. This CDR3 has 19 residues. The CDR3 loop reads CASSEALRGQRVLDYGYTF. In DNA, the CDR3 is TGTGCCAGCAGTGAAGCGCTTCGTGGACAGAGGGTTCTCGACTATGGCTACACCTTC.

The rearrangement uses TRBV5-1 and TRBJ1-3, with unresolved D. The CDR3 is 12 amino acids. Germline CDR1 and CDR2: SGHRS and YFSETQ. The ends were cut back, 4 bases at V and 4 bases at J, with 6 bases in the middle. CDR3 sequence: CASSQSGNTIYF. CDR3 in DNA: TGCGCCAGCAGCCAATCCGGAAACACCATATATTTT.

The V and J genes are TRBV12-5 and TRBJ2-2; D is perhaps TRBD2 (5 bases). The germline V and J ends were trimmed by 1 base and 6 bases, with 15 bases remaining between them. Germline CDR1 is LGHNT and CDR2 is FRNRAP. The CDR3 length is 16 residues. CDR3 coding DNA: TGTGCTAGTGGTTTGGACATGGGGTGGGGAGCCGGGGAGCTGTTTTTT. This gives the protein CASGLDMGWGAGELFF.

This clone is a singleton in its sample. The V call is TRBV27, the J call TRBJ2-5; 7 bases agree with TRBD2. Germline loops: CDR1 MNHEY, CDR2 SMNVEV (reference sequence). The CDR3 has 14 residues. The V and J ends lost 2 bases and 6 bases, in that order; junction bases with no gene match: 6. The CDR3 DNA reads TGTGCCAGCAGTTTAGCGGGAGTAGAAAAGACCCAGTACTTC. Amino acids: CASSLAGVEKTQYF.